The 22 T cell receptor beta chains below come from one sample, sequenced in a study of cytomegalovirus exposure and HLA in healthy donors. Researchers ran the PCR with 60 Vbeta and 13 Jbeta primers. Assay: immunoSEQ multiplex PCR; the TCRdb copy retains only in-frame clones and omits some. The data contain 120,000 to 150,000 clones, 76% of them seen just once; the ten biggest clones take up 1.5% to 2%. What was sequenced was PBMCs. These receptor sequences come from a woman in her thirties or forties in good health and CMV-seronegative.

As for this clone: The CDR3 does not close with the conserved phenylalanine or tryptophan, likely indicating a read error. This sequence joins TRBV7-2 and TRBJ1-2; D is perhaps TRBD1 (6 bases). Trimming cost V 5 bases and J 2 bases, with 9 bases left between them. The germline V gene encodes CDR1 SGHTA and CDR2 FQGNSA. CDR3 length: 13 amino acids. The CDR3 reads CASSLDSNYGYTV. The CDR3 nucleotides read TGTGCCAGCAGCCTGGACAGCAACTATGGCTACACCGTC.

As DNA, the CDR3 is TGTGCCAGCTCACCAGCGACTCCCACCGGGGAGCTGTTTTTT. Amino acids: CASSPATPTGELFF. V usage is TRBV18 and J usage is TRBJ2-2; no clear D. This CDR3 region has 14 residues. Trimming stripped 2 bases from V and 4 bases from J, with 8 bases between. Germline CDR1 reads KGHSH; CDR2 reads LQKENI. Full variable domain (missing parts from reference TRBV18 and TRBJ2-2): NAGVMQNPRHLVRRRGQEARLRCSPMKGHSHVYWYRQLPEEGLKFMVYLQKENIIDESGMPKERFSAEFPKEGPSILRIQQVVRGDSAAYFCASSPATPTGELFFGEGSRLTVL.

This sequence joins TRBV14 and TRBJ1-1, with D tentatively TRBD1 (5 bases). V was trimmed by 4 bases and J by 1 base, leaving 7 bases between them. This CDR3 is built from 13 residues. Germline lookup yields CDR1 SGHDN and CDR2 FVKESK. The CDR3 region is CASSLQENTEAFF. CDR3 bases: TGTGCCAGCAGCCTACAGGAGAACACTGAAGCTTTCTTT. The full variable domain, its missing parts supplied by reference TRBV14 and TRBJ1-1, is EAGVTQFPSHSVIEKGQTVTLRCDPISGHDNLYWYRRVMGKEIKFLLHFVKESKQDESGMPNNRFLAERTGGTYSTLKVQPAELEDSGVYFCASSLQENTEAFFGQGTRLTVV.

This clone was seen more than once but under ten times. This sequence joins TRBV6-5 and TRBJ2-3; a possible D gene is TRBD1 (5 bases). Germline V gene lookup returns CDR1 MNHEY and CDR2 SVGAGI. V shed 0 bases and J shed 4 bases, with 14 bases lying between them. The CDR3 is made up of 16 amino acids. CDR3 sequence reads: CASSYSAGPNADTQYF. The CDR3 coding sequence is TGTGCCAGCAGTTACTCCGCAGGGCCGAATGCAGATACGCAGTATTTT.

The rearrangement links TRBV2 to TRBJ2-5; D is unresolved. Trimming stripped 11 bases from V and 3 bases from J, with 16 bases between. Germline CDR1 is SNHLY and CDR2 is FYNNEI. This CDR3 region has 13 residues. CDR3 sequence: CAGSARSKETQYF. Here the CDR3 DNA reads TGTGCCGGCTCCGCCCGAAGTAAAGAGACCCAGTACTTC.

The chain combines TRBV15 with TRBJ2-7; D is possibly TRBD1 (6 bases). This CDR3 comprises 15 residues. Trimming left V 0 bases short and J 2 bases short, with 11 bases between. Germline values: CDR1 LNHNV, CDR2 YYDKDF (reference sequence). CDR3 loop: CATSRDPGQTYEQYF. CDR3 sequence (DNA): TGTGCCACCAGCAGAGATCCGGGACAAACCTACGAGCAGTACTTC. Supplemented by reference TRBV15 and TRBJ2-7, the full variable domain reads DAMVIQNPRYQVTQFGKPVTLSCSQTLNHNVMYWYQQKSSQAPKLLFHYYDKDFNNEADTPDNFQSRRPNTSFCFLDIRSPGLGDTAMYLCATSRDPGQTYEQYFGPGTRLTVT.

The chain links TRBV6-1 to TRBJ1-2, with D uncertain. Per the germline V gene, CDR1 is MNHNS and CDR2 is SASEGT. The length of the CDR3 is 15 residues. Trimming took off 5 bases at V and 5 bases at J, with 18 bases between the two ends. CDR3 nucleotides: TGTGCCAGCAGTCTACAAAATTCCGGGGAATATGGCTACACCTTC. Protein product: CASSLQNSGEYGYTF.

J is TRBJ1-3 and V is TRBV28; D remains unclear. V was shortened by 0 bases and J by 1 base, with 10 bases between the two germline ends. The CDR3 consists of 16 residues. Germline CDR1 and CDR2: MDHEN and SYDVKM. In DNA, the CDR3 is TGTGCCAGCAGTTTATGGACCGGGAATTCTGGAAACACCATATATTTT. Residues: CASSLWTGNSGNTIYF.

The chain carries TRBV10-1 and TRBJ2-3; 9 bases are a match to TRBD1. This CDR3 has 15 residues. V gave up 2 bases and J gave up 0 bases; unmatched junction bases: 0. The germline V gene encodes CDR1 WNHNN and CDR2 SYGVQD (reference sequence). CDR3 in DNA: TGCGCCAGCAGTGAGGGACAGGGGAGCACAGATACGCAGTATTTT. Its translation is CASSEGQGSTDTQYF.

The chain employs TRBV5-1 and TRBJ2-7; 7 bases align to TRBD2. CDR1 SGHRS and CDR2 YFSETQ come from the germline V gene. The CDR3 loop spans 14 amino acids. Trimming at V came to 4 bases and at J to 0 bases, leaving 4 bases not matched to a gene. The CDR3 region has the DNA TGCGCCAGCAGCCGGACTAGGGACTCCTACGAGCAGTACTTC. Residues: CASSRTRDSYEQYF. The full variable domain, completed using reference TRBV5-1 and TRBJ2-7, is KAGVTQTPRYLIKTRGQQVTLSCSPISGHRSVSWYQQTPGQGLQFLFEYFSETQRNKGNFPGRFSGRQFSNSRSEMNVSTLELGDSALYLCASSRTRDSYEQYFGPGTRLTVT.

CDR3 residues: CASSSRGSDEKLFF. CDR3 bases: TGTGCCAGCAGTTCCAGGGGAAGCGATGAAAAACTGTTTTTT. The rearrangement joins TRBV11-2 to TRBJ1-4; weak D call: TRBD1 (6 bases). V lost 6 bases, J lost 6 bases, and 14 bases lay in between. The CDR3 loop spans 14 amino acids. In germline, CDR1 is SGHAT, CDR2 FQNNGV.

The CDR3 reads CATSLAGGYEQYF. CDR3 nucleotide sequence: TGTGCCACCTCACTAGCGGGGGGATACGAGCAGTACTTC. The chain uses TRBV25-1 and TRBJ2-5; 12 bases are shared with TRBD2. The better agreement between TRBJ2-7 and the DNA end casts doubt on the J call. The CDR3 contains 13 residues. Germline lookup yields CDR1 MGHDK and CDR2 SYGVNS.

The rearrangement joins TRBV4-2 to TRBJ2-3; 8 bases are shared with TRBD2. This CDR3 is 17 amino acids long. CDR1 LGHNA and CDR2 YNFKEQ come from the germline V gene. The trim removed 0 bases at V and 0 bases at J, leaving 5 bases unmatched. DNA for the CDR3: TGTGCCAGCAGCCAAGAGTGGGTAGCGGGGAGCACAGATACGCAGTATTTT. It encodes CASSQEWVAGSTDTQYF.

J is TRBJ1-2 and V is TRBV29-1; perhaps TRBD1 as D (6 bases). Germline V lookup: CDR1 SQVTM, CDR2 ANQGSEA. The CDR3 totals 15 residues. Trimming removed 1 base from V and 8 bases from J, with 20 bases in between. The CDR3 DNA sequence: TGCAGCGTTGAAGGTGGTACAGGGCTGAGACGGGGCTACACCTTC. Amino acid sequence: CSVEGGTGLRRGYTF.

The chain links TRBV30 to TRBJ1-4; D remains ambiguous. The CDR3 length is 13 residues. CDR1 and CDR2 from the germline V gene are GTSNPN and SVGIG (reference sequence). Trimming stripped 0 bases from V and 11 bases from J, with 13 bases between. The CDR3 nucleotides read TGTGCCTGGAGTGTAGGCGGGCCGGGGAAACTGTTTTTT. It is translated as CAWSVGGPGKLFF.

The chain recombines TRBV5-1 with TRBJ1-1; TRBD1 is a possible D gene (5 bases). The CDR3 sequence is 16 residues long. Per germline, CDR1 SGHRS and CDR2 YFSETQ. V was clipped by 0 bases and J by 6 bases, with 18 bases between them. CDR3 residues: CASSLAGGRVLPEAFF. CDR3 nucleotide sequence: TGCGCCAGCAGCTTGGCCGGCGGCAGGGTTTTACCTGAAGCTTTCTTT.

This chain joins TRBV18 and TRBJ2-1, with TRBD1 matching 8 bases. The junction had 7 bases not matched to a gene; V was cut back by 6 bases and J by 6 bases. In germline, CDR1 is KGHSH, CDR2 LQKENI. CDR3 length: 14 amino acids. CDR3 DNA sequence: TGTGCCAGCTCGGGAGACAGGGGCGGCAATGAGCAGTTCTTC. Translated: CASSGDRGGNEQFF.

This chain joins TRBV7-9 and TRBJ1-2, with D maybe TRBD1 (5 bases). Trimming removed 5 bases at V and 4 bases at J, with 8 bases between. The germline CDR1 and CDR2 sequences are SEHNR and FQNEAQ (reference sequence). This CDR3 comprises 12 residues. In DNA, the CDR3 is TGTGCCAGCAGCATGGACACCTATGGCTACACCTTC. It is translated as CASSMDTYGYTF.

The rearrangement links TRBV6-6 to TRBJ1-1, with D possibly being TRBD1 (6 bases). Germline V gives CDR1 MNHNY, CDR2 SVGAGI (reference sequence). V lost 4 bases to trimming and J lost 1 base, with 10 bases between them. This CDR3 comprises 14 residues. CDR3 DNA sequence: TGTGCCAGCAGTTCGTGGGGGCGGAACACTGAAGCTTTCTTT. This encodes CASSSWGRNTEAFF.

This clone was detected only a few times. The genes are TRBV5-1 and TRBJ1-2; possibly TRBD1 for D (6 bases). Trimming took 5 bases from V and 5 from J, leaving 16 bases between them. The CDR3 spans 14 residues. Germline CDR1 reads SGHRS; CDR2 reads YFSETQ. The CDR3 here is CASSLQGSTYGYTF. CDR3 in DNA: TGCGCCAGCAGTTTACAGGGATCTACGTATGGCTACACCTTC.

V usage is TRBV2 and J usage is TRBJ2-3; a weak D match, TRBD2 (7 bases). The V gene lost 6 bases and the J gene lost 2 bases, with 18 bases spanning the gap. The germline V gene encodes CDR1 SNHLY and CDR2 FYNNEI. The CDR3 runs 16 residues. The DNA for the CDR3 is TGTGCCAGCAGCGGGCGGGCGGGGGCAGACACAGATACGCAGTATTTT. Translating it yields CASSGRAGADTDTQYF.

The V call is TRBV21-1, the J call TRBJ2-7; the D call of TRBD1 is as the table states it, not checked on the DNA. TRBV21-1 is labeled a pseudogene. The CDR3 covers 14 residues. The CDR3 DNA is TGTGCCAGCAGCGTAAGGACAGGAGTTTACGAGCAGTACTTC. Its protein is CASSVRTGVYEQYF.